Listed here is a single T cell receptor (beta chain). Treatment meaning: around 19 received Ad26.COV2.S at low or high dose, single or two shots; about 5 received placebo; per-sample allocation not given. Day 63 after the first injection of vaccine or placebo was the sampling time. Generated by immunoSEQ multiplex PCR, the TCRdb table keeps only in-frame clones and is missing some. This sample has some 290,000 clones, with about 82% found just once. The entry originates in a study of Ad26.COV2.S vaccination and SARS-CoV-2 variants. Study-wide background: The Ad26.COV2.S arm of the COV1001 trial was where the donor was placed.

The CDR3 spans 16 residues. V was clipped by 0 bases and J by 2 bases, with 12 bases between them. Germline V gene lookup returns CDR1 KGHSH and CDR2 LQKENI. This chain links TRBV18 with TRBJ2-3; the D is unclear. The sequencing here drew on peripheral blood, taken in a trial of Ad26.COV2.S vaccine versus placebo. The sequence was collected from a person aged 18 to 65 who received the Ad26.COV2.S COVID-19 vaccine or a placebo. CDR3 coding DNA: TGTGCCAGCTCACCACCGTACGGACGGCTCACAGATACGCAGTATTTT. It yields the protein CASSPPYGRLTDTQYF.